A single sample gave rise to the 17 T cell receptor beta chains below, sequenced in a study of blood T cell repertoires in COVID-19 (dated by TCRdb to between 2020 and 2021). Libraries were constructed by the immunoSEQ multiplex PCR assay. As stored in TCRdb, this immuneACCESS dataset retains in-frame rearrangements with V and J assigned. A fraction of the clones does not appear; measured against another copy, unresolved V genes explain less than half of the discrepancy, and the remainder lacks a known reason. The sample table contains about 78,000 clones; only one count was recorded for 80% to 95% of them. The top ten constitute approximately 0.98% of the sample. Sequencing input: peripheral blood. The receptors derive from a woman between 45 and 65 years old in a cohort sampled during active COVID-19.

This chain uses TRBV27 with TRBJ2-3; 8 nucleotides match TRBD1. This CDR3 spans 15 amino acids. V dropped 3 bases and J dropped 0; count of bases not matched to a gene: 2. From germline, CDR1 is MNHEY and CDR2 SMNVEV (reference sequence). The CDR3 DNA reads TGTGCCAGCAGTTTCCGACAGGGGAGCACAGATACGCAGTATTTT. Translating it yields CASSFRQGSTDTQYF.

This chain uses TRBV18 with TRBJ2-4, with 12 bases lining up with TRBD1. The J segment lost 7 bases and the V segment lost 2 bases, leaving 3 bases of the junction unmatched. CDR1 is KGHSH and CDR2 is LQKENI in the germline V gene. The CDR3 totals 15 residues. The CDR3 DNA is TGTGCCAGCTCACCAGGGACAGGGGGCAGGAACATTCAGTACTTC. This gives the protein CASSPGTGGRNIQYF.

The chain carries TRBV3-1 (or the pseudogene TRBV3-2) and TRBJ2-7, with D possibly TRBD2 on 5 matching bases. Deletions cut 4 bases from V and 0 bases from J, with 13 bases between. Germline CDR1 is LGHDT and CDR2 is YNNKEL (reference sequence). The CDR3 is 15 amino acids. The CDR3 nucleotides are TGTGCCAGCAGCCCTAGTAGCGTGAGCTCCTACGAGCAGTACTTC. This sequence encodes CASSPSSVSSYEQYF.

The rearrangement uses TRBV27 and TRBJ1-1; D is uncertain. This CDR3 comprises 13 residues. Trimming shortened V by 4 bases and J by 1 base, and 7 bases separated the two germline ends. The germline gives CDR1 MNHEY, CDR2 SMNVEV (reference sequence). CDR3: CASSYAGNTEAFF. CDR3 DNA: TGTGCCAGCAGTTATGCGGGGAACACTGAAGCTTTCTTT.

The CDR3 reads CASSDQQTYEQYF. CDR3 DNA: TGTGCCAGCAGTGATCAACAGACCTACGAGCAGTACTTC. The chain uses TRBV6-1 and TRBJ2-7; no definite D call. The germline V gene encodes CDR1 MNHNS and CDR2 SASEGT. Trimming left V 3 bases short and J 2 bases short, with 8 bases between. CDR3 length: 13 amino acids.

The V gene is TRBV14, the J gene TRBJ2-2, with a possible D match to TRBD2 (5 bases). The CDR3 totals 14 residues. Per germline, CDR1 SGHDN and CDR2 FVKESK. The ends were cut back, 2 bases at V and 5 bases at J, with 9 bases in the middle. The CDR3 DNA sequence: TGTGCCAGCAGCCAATTGGAGGCAACCGGGGAGCTGTTTTTT. Translation gives CASSQLEATGELFF.

CDR3 DNA: TGTGCCACCTTGGGCGGGGTATTGAACACTGAAGCTTTCTTT. Translating gives CATLGGVLNTEAFF. The genes are TRBV25-1 and TRBJ1-1; D is undetermined. The CDR3 covers 14 residues. CDR1 is MGHDK, CDR2 SYGVNS, per germline. V was cut by 10 bases and J by 0 bases, with 15 bases left in between. Based on the CDR3 plus reference TRBV25-1 and TRBJ1-1, the full variable domain is EADIYQTPRYLVIGTGKKITLECSQTMGHDKMYWYQQDPGMELHLIHYSYGVNSTEKGDLSSESTVSRIRTEHFPLTLESARPSHTSQYLCATLGGVLNTEAFFGQGTRLTVV.

The chain uses TRBV5-6 and TRBJ2-1, with D tentatively TRBD2 (5 bases). Germline V lookup: CDR1 SGHDT, CDR2 YYEEEE. The V and J ends lost 4 bases and 8 bases respectively, with 13 bases between them. The CDR3 is made up of 13 amino acids. CDR3: CASSDGMGYEQFF. CDR3 sequence (DNA): TGTGCCAGCAGCGACGGGATGGGGTATGAGCAGTTCTTC. The complete variable domain, with remaining parts taken from reference TRBV5-6 and TRBJ2-1, reads DAGVTQSPTHLIKTRGQQVTLRCSPKSGHDTVSWYQQALGQGPQFIFQYYEEEERQRGNFPDRFSGHQFPNYSSELNVNALLLGDSALYLCASSDGMGYEQFFGPGTRLTVL.

This chain uses TRBV4-1 with TRBJ2-1, with TRBD2 matching over 9 bases. The germline CDR1 and CDR2 sequences are MGHRA and YSYEKL. The J segment lost 8 bases and the V segment lost 6 bases, leaving 17 bases of the junction unmatched. The CDR3 loop spans 17 amino acids. CDR3 sequence: CASRMRASGTSMDEQFF. The DNA of the CDR3 is TGCGCCAGCAGGATGAGGGCTAGCGGGACGTCTATGGATGAGCAGTTCTTC.

CDR3 in amino acids: CASSMGQVRYEKLFF. The DNA for the CDR3 is TGTGCCAGTAGTATGGGGCAGGTTCGGTATGAAAAACTGTTTTTT. The rearrangement links TRBV19 to TRBJ1-4; TRBD1 is a possible D gene (5 bases). This CDR3 is 15 amino acids long. The V end lost 3 bases, the J end lost 6 bases, and 14 bases lay between the germline ends. CDR1 LNHDA and CDR2 SQIVND come from the germline V gene (reference sequence).

The V call is TRBV3-1 (or the pseudogene TRBV3-2), the J call TRBJ2-7; D unclear. Trimming took 0 bases from V and 0 from J, leaving 9 bases between them. The CDR3 sequence is 15 residues long. CDR1 and CDR2 (germline): LGHDT, YNNKEL (reference sequence). The CDR3 sequence is CASSQESLSSYEQYF. CDR3 nucleotide sequence: TGTGCCAGCAGCCAAGAGTCCCTCAGCTCCTACGAGCAGTACTTC.

V is TRBV11-3 and J is TRBJ2-1; 12 nucleotides match TRBD2. V was pared by 5 bases and J by 7 bases, with 9 bases of the junction left unmatched. Germline assignment: CDR1 SGHNT and CDR2 YENEEA. This CDR3 spans 16 amino acids. CDR3 DNA: TGTGCCAGCAGCCCCCGGACTAGCGGGACTAGTAATGAGCAGTTCTTC. It is translated as CASSPRTSGTSNEQFF. Complete variable domain (other parts from reference TRBV11-3 and TRBJ2-1): EAGVVQSPRYKIIEKKQPVAFWCNPISGHNTLYWYLQNLGQGPELLIRYENEEAVDDSQLPKDRFSAERLKGVDSTLKIQPAELGDSAVYLCASSPRTSGTSNEQFFGPGTRLTVL.

The rearrangement uses TRBV11-2 and TRBJ2-1, with 12 bases fitting TRBD2. Germline V gene sequence: CDR1 SGHAT, CDR2 FQNNGV. This CDR3 is built from 15 residues. The ends lost 3 bases at V and 5 bases at J; junction bases unmatched: 2. CDR3 in amino acids: CASSFGLAGNNEQFF. The DNA of the CDR3 is TGTGCCAGCAGCTTCGGACTAGCGGGAAACAATGAGCAGTTCTTC.

J is TRBJ1-2 and V is TRBV6-5; D perhaps matches TRBD1 (5 bases). CDR3 length: 15 amino acids. Germline V gene data show CDR1 as MNHEY and CDR2 as SVGAGI. The V end lost 0 bases, the J end lost 7 bases, and 15 bases lay between the germline ends. CDR3: CASSYSMGGLSGYTF. The CDR3 DNA is TGTGCCAGCAGTTACTCCATGGGGGGTTTGAGTGGCTACACCTTC.

The genes are TRBV2 and TRBJ1-1; tentative D call: TRBD1 (6 bases). The V end lost 3 bases, the J end lost 0 bases, and 11 bases lay between the germline ends. CDR1 and CDR2 (germline): SNHLY, FYNNEI. The CDR3 extends over 15 amino acids. The CDR3 coding sequence is TGTGCCAGCAGTGATCAGGGACATCTGAACACTGAAGCTTTCTTT. Translating gives CASSDQGHLNTEAFF.

V usage is TRBV27 and J usage is TRBJ2-1; 10 bases match TRBD2. Germline V gene lookup returns CDR1 MNHEY and CDR2 SMNVEV (reference sequence). The CDR3 runs 15 residues. The V segment lost 7 bases and the J segment 1 base; nucleotides outside the gene matches: 4. CDR3 DNA: TGTGCCAGCACCGAACTAGCGGGGTCCTACAATGAGCAGTTCTTC. Its protein is CASTELAGSYNEQFF.

The rearrangement links TRBV18 to TRBJ2-2; a weak D match, TRBD2 (6 bases). Trimming stripped 6 bases from V and 5 bases from J, with 16 bases between. Germline V gives CDR1 KGHSH, CDR2 LQKENI. The CDR3 sequence is 15 residues long. The CDR3 DNA reads TGTGCCAGCTCTCTTAGCGGAGACGGGACCGGGGAGCTGTTTTTT. Translated, it gives CASSLSGDGTGELFF.